This T cell receptor beta chain was recovered during a study of OX40 agonist ivuxolimab in advanced cancers. For the study at large: Ivuxolimab is an agonistic anti-OX40 (CD134) antibody, and patients were treated with it. Aged roughly 20 to 79 with a mean of 60 years, they were around 79% male.

TCRdb keeps only in-frame clones here, not all; method: immunoSEQ multiplex PCR. In the table there are about 64,000 clones, 84% of which are singletons. Losses at the gene ends were 3 bases for V and 1 base for J; bases not matched to a gene: 5. Per germline, CDR1 KGHSH and CDR2 LQKENI. CDR3 size: 16 residues. Comments on this clone: Its antigen is unknown.

Findings and limits, study-wide: Among some nonresponders, normalized T-cell clonal expansion was also low. Expanded peripheral T-cell antigen specificity went undetermined.

The chain recombines TRBV18 with TRBJ2-5, with TRBD1 matching 10 bases. The material was CD4+ or CD8+ T cells sorted from blood, obtained in a trial of the OX40 agonist ivuxolimab. The sequence came from an adult with an advanced solid tumor such as melanoma, head and neck, liver or kidney cancer. The CDR3 reads CASSPGQGGVQETQYF. The CDR3 DNA follows: TGTGCCAGCTCACCTGGACAGGGGGGAGTCCAAGAGACCCAGTACTTC.